The 26 T cell receptor beta chains reported below all come from one sample, sequenced in a study of T cell clones after liver transplantation. Some clones are missing from TCRdb's copy, which holds only in-frame ones; the method was immunoSEQ multiplex PCR. Counted here are 98,000 or so clones, roughly 80% occurring once; the ten biggest clones make up over 0.75%. Sequenced here: CD4+ T cells from blood, sampled before liver transplant. The receptors here all came from a human donor who received a liver transplant.

This clone was seen just once. The V and J genes are TRBV15 and TRBJ1-6; possible D gene TRBD1, 5 bases. Germline lookup yields CDR1 LNHNV and CDR2 YYDKDF (reference sequence). The CDR3 is made up of 18 amino acids. V dropped 6 bases and J dropped 8 bases, with 26 bases sitting between them. The CDR3 DNA reads as TGTGCCACCAGAACTTCTGGCGTCGGGGGACGAAAGGATTCACCCCTCCACTTT. It is translated as CATRTSGVGGRKDSPLHF.

This chain links TRBV15 with TRBJ1-5; 8 nucleotides line up with TRBD1. The CDR3 covers 16 residues. Germline CDR1 reads LNHNV; CDR2 reads YYDKDF (reference sequence). The V segment lost 3 bases and the J segment 2 bases; nucleotides outside the gene matches: 6. The CDR3 DNA follows: TGTGCCACCAGCAGGGGAAAGGACAGGGGCAATCAGCCCCAGCATTTT. Translating gives CATSRGKDRGNQPQHF.

The genes are TRBV29-1 and TRBJ2-5; no definite D call. Trimming stripped 2 bases from V and 3 bases from J, with 10 bases between. Germline CDR1 is SQVTM and CDR2 is ANQGSEA. This CDR3 is 13 amino acids long. CDR3 amino acids: CSVESDGEETQYF. The CDR3 bases are TGCAGCGTTGAATCTGACGGAGAAGAGACCCAGTACTTC.

The V and J genes are TRBV6-5 and TRBJ1-2; D remains unclear. The CDR3 consists of 13 residues. The V gene's germline CDR1 is MNHEY and CDR2 SVGAGI. The V gene lost 1 base and the J gene lost 6 bases, with 9 bases spanning the gap. This CDR3 reads CASSYLKWDGYTF. As DNA, the CDR3 is TGTGCCAGCAGTTACTTAAAGTGGGATGGCTACACCTTC.

The table lists this clone with a count of one. The rearrangement uses TRBV11-2 and TRBJ2-3, with D maybe TRBD2 (6 bases). This CDR3 region has 15 residues. V was pared by 6 bases and J by 1 base, with 14 bases between. The V gene's germline CDR1 is SGHAT and CDR2 FQNNGV. This CDR3 reads CASRSLANGTDTQYF. CDR3 DNA sequence: TGTGCCAGCAGATCCCTAGCGAATGGCACAGATACGCAGTATTTT.

Concerning this clone: An end of the junction does not agree with germline; a read error may underlie this. The sample carries other DNA sequences with the same CDR3. V is TRBV6-5 and J is TRBJ1-2; D not resolved. The CDR3 spans 13 residues. Looked up from germline, CDR1 is MNHEY and CDR2 is SVGAGI. The DNA for the CDR3 is TGCGCCAGCAGCACTCGGGCCTACTATGGCTACACCTTC. Its protein is CASSTRAYYGYTF.

CDR3 amino acids: CASSRSGAYNQPQHF. The CDR3 bases are TGTGCCAGCAGCCGCTCGGGGGCTTACAATCAGCCCCAGCATTTT. The chain is built from TRBV7-6 and TRBJ1-5, with D maybe TRBD1 (6 bases). CDR3 size: 15 residues. CDR1 is SGHVS and CDR2 is FNYEAQ in the germline V gene. Trimming removed 5 bases at V and 3 bases at J, with 14 bases between.

The V call is TRBV6-5, the J call TRBJ1-4; 7 bases are shared with TRBD1. Germline lookup yields CDR1 MNHEY and CDR2 SVGAGI. This CDR3 has 15 amino acids. J gave up 0 bases and V 8 bases, and 6 bases lay outside the gene matches. In DNA, the CDR3 is TGTGCCAGCCGAACTACAGGGGCAACTAATGAAAAACTGTTTTTT. Its translation: CASRTTGATNEKLFF.

This chain joins TRBV7-6 and TRBJ2-5; D is possibly TRBD1 (5 bases). V gave up 5 bases and J gave up 1 base, with 11 bases separating them. CDR1 and CDR2 (germline): SGHVS, FNYEAQ. The CDR3 spans 14 residues. The CDR3 sequence is CASSPRQLQETQYF. The CDR3 DNA is TGTGCCAGCAGCCCTAGACAGCTCCAAGAGACCCAGTACTTC. Full variable domain (remainder filled in from reference TRBV7-6 and TRBJ2-5): GAGVSQSPRYKVTKRGQDVALRCDPISGHVSLYWYRQALGQGPEFLTYFNYEAQQDKSGLPNDRFSAERPEGSISTLTIQRTEQRDSAMYRCASSPRQLQETQYFGPGTRLLVL.

This sequence joins TRBV7-2 and TRBJ1-5; perhaps TRBD1 as D (6 bases). This CDR3 spans 15 amino acids. CDR1 is SGHTA and CDR2 is FQGNSA in the germline V gene. Trimming cost V 0 bases and J 6 bases, with 12 bases left between them. CDR3 amino acids: CASSLAPGGGQPQHF. The CDR3 region has the DNA TGTGCCAGCAGCTTAGCGCCGGGGGGCGGTCAGCCCCAGCATTTT.

A single count supports this clone. This rearrangement joins TRBV9 to TRBJ1-1, with D hard to call. The CDR3 has 13 amino acids. Deletions cut 2 bases from V and 4 bases from J, with 9 bases between. Germline V CDR1 and CDR2: SGDLS, YYNGEE. CDR3 in DNA: TGTGCCAGCAGCGTGGCAGACCTCACTGAAGCTTTCTTT. Protein product: CASSVADLTEAFF.

V gene TRBV18 combines with J gene TRBJ2-1, with 8 bases fitting TRBD1. The junction had 3 bases not matched to a gene; V was cut back by 4 bases and J by 4 bases. Germline CDR1 KGHSH, CDR2 LQKENI. This CDR3 contains 14 residues. The DNA for the CDR3 is TGTGCCAGCTCACGGACAGGGACATACAATGAGCAGTTCTTC. Its protein product is CASSRTGTYNEQFF.

This clone is a singleton in its sample. CDR3 protein: CASSLGTLYTF. DNA for the CDR3: TGTGCCAGCAGCCTCGGGACGCTCTACACCTTC. The chain carries TRBV6-5 and TRBJ1-2; the D gene is possibly TRBD1 (5 bases). Trimming cost V 6 bases and J 10 bases, with 12 bases left between them. This CDR3 has 11 residues. CDR1 is MNHEY and CDR2 is SVGAGI in the germline V gene.

The J gene is TRBJ1-1, the V gene TRBV2, with D unclear. Germline V gives CDR1 SNHLY, CDR2 FYNNEI. CDR3 length equals 13 residues. V was pared by 4 bases and J by 3 bases, with 9 bases between. The CDR3 DNA is TGTGCCAGCAGTGGGATCGAGGACACTGAAGCTTTCTTT. Protein product: CASSGIEDTEAFF. Based on the CDR3 plus reference TRBV2 and TRBJ1-1, the full variable domain is EPEVTQTPSHQVTQMGQEVILRCVPISNHLYFYWYRQILGQKVEFLVSFYNNEISEKSEIFDDQFSVERPDGSNFTLKIRSTKLEDSAMYFCASSGIEDTEAFFGQGTRLTVV.

The gene calls are TRBV28 and TRBJ2-2, with 12 bases aligning to TRBD2. The CDR3 loop spans 18 amino acids. V trimming: 5 bases; J trimming: 5 bases; junction bases outside the gene matches: 12. The germline gives CDR1 MDHEN, CDR2 SYDVKM. DNA for the CDR3: TGTGCCAGCAGTCCGCCCGGGACTAGCGGGTTATTTACCGGGGAGCTGTTTTTT. Residues: CASSPPGTSGLFTGELFF. Supplemented by reference TRBV28 and TRBJ2-2, the full variable domain reads DVKVTQSSRYLVKRTGEKVFLECVQDMDHENMFWYRQDPGLGLRLIYFSYDVKMKEKGDIPEGYSVSREKKERFSLILESASTNQTSMYLCASSPPGTSGLFTGELFFGEGSRLTVL.

The rearrangement joins TRBV18 to TRBJ1-6; D is perhaps TRBD1 (6 bases). The CDR3 spans 16 residues. Trimming left V 1 base short and J 5 bases short, with 12 bases between. Germline CDR1 reads KGHSH; CDR2 reads LQKENI. The CDR3 DNA reads as TGTGCCAGCTCACCACAAAAACAGGGCCATAATTCACCCCTCCACTTT. This sequence encodes CASSPQKQGHNSPLHF.

V is TRBV7-2 and J is TRBJ1-1; weak D call: TRBD1 (5 bases). Germline lookup yields CDR1 SGHTA and CDR2 FQGNSA. CDR3 size: 13 residues. Trimming took off 5 bases at V and 0 bases at J, with 7 bases between the two ends. The CDR3 spells CASSLQVNTEAFF. In DNA, the CDR3 is TGTGCCAGCAGCCTACAGGTGAACACTGAAGCTTTCTTT.

The CDR3 here is CATSRDPSGVEQFF. The CDR3 DNA reads as TGTGCCACCAGCAGAGATCCCTCAGGGGTCGAGCAGTTCTTC. The J gene is TRBJ2-1, the V gene TRBV15, with TRBD1 as a possible D gene (6 bases). The CDR3 runs to 14 residues. The V gene lost 0 bases and the J gene lost 10 bases, with 13 bases spanning the gap. Germline V gene data show CDR1 as LNHNV and CDR2 as YYDKDF (reference sequence).

The chain is built from TRBV7-2 and TRBJ2-7, with D possibly matching TRBD2 (5 bases). With 0 bases removed from V and 2 bases from J, the gap between germline ends came to 8 bases. This CDR3 is 14 amino acids long. Germline loops: CDR1 SGHTA, CDR2 FQGNSA. The DNA for the CDR3 is TGTGCCAGCAGCTTAGCAGGAGGACCCTACGAGCAGTACTTC. It codes for CASSLAGGPYEQYF.

The V and J genes are TRBV6-5 and TRBJ1-1, with 8 nucleotides matching TRBD1. Germline V gene sequence: CDR1 MNHEY, CDR2 SVGAGI. The CDR3 contains 14 residues. After removal of 4 bases from V and 2 bases from J, the junction contained 3 bases not matched to a gene. The CDR3 region is CASSWTGTNTEAFF. The CDR3, as DNA: TGTGCCAGCAGTTGGACAGGGACCAACACTGAAGCTTTCTTT.

V and J are TRBV18 and TRBJ2-5; a possible D gene is TRBD1 (5 bases). CDR3 length: 13 residues. The V gene's germline CDR1 is KGHSH and CDR2 LQKENI. V shed 3 bases and J shed 5 bases, with 10 bases lying between them. The CDR3 region has the DNA TGTGCCAGCTCACCTGGCAGGGATGAGACCCAGTACTTC. It is translated as CASSPGRDETQYF.

Here the CDR3 DNA reads TGTGCCAGCAGTTCCCAGGGTGCAGGAGAAAAACTGTTTTTT. It is translated as CASSSQGAGEKLFF. V usage is TRBV27 and J usage is TRBJ1-4, with D maybe TRBD1 (5 bases). Germline V gene sequence: CDR1 MNHEY, CDR2 SMNVEV (reference sequence). V dropped 4 bases and J dropped 8 bases, with 14 bases sitting between them. The CDR3 runs to 14 residues.

This clone was seen just once. The chain links TRBV29-1 to TRBJ2-2; either TRBD1 or TRBD2 may fit D (5 bases each). This CDR3 is 14 amino acids long. V was pared by 1 base and J by 1 base, with 7 bases between. The germline gives CDR1 SQVTM, CDR2 ANQGSEA. The DNA for the CDR3 is TGCAGCGTTGAAGGAGGGGAGAACACCGGGGAGCTGTTTTTT. This sequence encodes CSVEGGENTGELFF.

CDR3 DNA: TGTGCCAGCAGTTTAGGGGGTCTTAGTGTAAACACTGAAGCTTTCTTT. Residues: CASSLGGLSVNTEAFF. This rearrangement joins TRBV27 to TRBJ1-1; maybe TRBD1 (5 bases). CDR1 MNHEY and CDR2 SMNVEV come from the germline V gene (reference sequence). V gave up 2 bases and J gave up 2 bases, with 15 bases separating them. The CDR3 has 16 amino acids.

This clone was detected a few times. This chain links TRBV10-3 with TRBJ1-5; 7 bases map to TRBD1. Trimming removed 3 bases from V and 7 bases from J; junction bases left unmatched: 6. The CDR3 length is 14 residues. CDR1 and CDR2 (germline): ENHRY, SYGVKD. Here the CDR3 DNA reads TGTGCCATCAGTGATCGACAGGGTCGGCAGCCCCAGCATTTT. Encoded protein: CAISDRQGRQPQHF.

The rearrangement links TRBV4-3 to TRBJ1-6; 8 positions match TRBD1. The germline gives CDR1 LGHNA, CDR2 YSLEER. The CDR3 totals 15 residues. V trimming: 1 base; J trimming: 7 bases; junction bases outside the gene matches: 3. CDR3 region: CASSQADRVNSPLHF. DNA of the CDR3: TGCGCCAGCAGCCAAGCGGACAGGGTAAATTCACCCCTCCACTTT.